These T cell receptor beta chains were read from a single sample in a study of control samples from healthy donors and cancer patients. The data were produced by immunoSEQ multiplex PCR, yet TCRdb's version contains in-frame clones alone and is incomplete. The sample includes more than 140,000 clones, 85% to 95% of them seen just once. Sequences were obtained from blood. The receptors were gathered from a man aged 35 to 55 in good health. Each CDR3 is given with its conserved first and last residue. The order of the fields is CDR3 protein, V gene, J gene.

CASSLDPLTYEQYF	TRBV11-1	TRBJ2-7
CASSVSGDYTEAFF	TRBV9	TRBJ1-1
CASRAGGGGETQYF	TRBV6-5	TRBJ2-5
CASSDHTGVETQYF	TRBV10-1	TRBJ2-5
CASSIRTPFNYGYTF	TRBV19	TRBJ1-2
CASSLLGTGETQYF	TRBV27	TRBJ2-5
CASSLAGTSGSQDTQYF	TRBV9	TRBJ2-3
CSASRTGNTEAFF	TRBV29-1	TRBJ1-1
CASSPGDGNYGYTF	TRBV7-3	TRBJ1-2
CASSLTPELIYTGELFF	TRBV5-1	TRBJ2-2
CASSSGTGGANVLTF	TRBV6-5	TRBJ2-6
CASSEGWVDIF	TRBV2	TRBJ1-2
CASRDRDRDGNEQFF	TRBV6-5	TRBJ2-1
CASSFTQYEQYF	TRBV6-5	TRBJ2-7
CASSQERASGRPYF	TRBV14	TRBJ2-3
CASSLASRAYF	TRBV28	TRBJ2-4
CASSINNRGTEAFF	TRBV2	TRBJ1-1
CASSQQQGLSSYEQYF	TRBV14	TRBJ2-7
CASSSNRGRGQYF	TRBV11-2	TRBJ2-3
CASSLNGREQYF	TRBV27	TRBJ2-7
CASSPAAQTGQFAYEQYF	TRBV11-2	TRBJ2-7